Listed below are T cell receptor beta chains from one sample, sequenced in a study of blood T cell repertoires in COVID-19. Only in-frame clones appear in the TCRdb table, and some are missing; sequencing was by immunoSEQ multiplex PCR. The repertoire holds about 340,000 clones, with around 91% as singletons. Sequenced: peripheral blood. These receptors all stem from a woman aged 18-29 years who had recovered from COVID-19. Each CDR3 is given with its conserved first and last residue. D genes are given only for firm matches. Expanded clones get a size class; other rows say once, few or many, or leave the size out.

D gene	J gene	V gene	clone size	CDR3 protein	CDR3 DNA
-	TRBJ1-1	TRBV18	once	CASSPATTTEAFF	TGTGCCAGCTCACCGGCGACTACCACTGAAGCTTTCTTT
-	TRBJ1-2	TRBV14	-	CASSQDPHRPYGYTF	TGTGCCAGCAGCCAAGACCCGCACAGACCCTATGGCTACACCTTC
-	TRBJ2-5	TRBV13	-	CATQGGQETQYF	TGTGCCACACAAGGGGGCCAAGAGACCCAGTACTTC
-	TRBJ2-3	TRBV5-1	-	CASSSTRGTDTQYF	TGCGCCAGCAGCTCTACCCGGGGCACAGATACGCAGTATTTT
-	TRBJ2-3	TRBV5-1	-	CASSLTNSRGTDTQYF	TGCGCCAGCAGCCTGACCAACTCTAGAGGCACAGATACGCAGTATTTT
-	TRBJ1-4	TRBV9	-	CASSTTTGFNEKLFF	TGTGCCAGCAGCACAACGACAGGTTTTAATGAAAAACTGTTTTTT
-	TRBJ2-1	TRBV4-1	-	CASSQDRFEVNEQFF	TGCGCCAGCAGCCAAGATCGGTTTGAGGTCAATGAGCAGTTCTTC
TRBD2	TRBJ2-5	TRBV30	-	CAWSWTSGSQGTQYF	TGTGCCTGGAGTTGGACTAGCGGTAGTCAAGGGACCCAGTACTTC
TRBD2	TRBJ2-2	TRBV12-5	few	CASGLYGGRRTGELFF	TGTGCTAGTGGTTTGTACGGCGGGAGGAGGACCGGGGAGCTGTTTTTT
-	TRBJ1-3	TRBV30	-	CAWSPRGDTIYF	TGTGCCTGGAGCCCGCGGGGAGACACCATATATTTT